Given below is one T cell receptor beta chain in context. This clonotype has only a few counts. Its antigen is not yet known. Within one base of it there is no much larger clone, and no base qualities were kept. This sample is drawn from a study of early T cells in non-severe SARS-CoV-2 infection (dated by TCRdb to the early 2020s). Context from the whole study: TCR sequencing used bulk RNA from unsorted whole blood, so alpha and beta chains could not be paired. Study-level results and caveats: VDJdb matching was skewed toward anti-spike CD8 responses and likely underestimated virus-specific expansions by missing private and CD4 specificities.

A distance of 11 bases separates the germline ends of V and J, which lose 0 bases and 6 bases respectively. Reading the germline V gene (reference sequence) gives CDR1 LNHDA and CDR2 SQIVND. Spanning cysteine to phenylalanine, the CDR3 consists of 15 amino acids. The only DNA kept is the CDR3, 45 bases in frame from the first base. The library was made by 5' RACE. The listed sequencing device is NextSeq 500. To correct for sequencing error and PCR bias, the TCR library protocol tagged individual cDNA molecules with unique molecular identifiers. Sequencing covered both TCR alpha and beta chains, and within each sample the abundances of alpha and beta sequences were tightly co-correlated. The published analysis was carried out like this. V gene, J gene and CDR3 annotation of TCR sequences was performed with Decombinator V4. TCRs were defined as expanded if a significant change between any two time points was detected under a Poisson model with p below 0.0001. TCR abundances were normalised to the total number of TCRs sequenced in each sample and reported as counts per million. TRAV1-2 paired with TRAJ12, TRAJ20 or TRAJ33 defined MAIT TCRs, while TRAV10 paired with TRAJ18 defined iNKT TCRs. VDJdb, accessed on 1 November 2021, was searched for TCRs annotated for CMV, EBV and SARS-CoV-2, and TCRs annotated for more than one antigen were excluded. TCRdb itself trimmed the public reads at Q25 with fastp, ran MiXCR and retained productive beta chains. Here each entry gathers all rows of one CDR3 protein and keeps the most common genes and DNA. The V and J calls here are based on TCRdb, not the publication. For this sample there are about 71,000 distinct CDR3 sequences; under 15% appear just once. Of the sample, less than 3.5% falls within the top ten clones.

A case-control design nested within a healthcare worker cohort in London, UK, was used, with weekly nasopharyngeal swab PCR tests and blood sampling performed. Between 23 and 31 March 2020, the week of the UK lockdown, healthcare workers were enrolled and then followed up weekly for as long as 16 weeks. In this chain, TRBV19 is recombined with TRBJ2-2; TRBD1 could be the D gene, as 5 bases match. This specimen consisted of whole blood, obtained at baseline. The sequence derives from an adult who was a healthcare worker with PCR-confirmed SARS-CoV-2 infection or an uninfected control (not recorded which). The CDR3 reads CASSIEGRAAGELFF. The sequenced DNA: TGTGCCAGTAGTATAGAAGGCAGGGCCGCCGGGGAGCTGTTTTTT.